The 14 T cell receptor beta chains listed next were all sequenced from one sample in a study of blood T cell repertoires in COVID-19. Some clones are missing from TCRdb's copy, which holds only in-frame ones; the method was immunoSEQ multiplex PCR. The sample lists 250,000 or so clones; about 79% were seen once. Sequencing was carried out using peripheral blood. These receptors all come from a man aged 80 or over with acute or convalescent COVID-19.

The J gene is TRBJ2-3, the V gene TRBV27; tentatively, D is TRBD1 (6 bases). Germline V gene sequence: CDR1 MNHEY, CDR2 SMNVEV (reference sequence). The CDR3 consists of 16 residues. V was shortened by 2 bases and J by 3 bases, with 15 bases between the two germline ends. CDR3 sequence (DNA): TGTGCCAGCAGTTTACTCCCACAGGGTGTAACAGATACGCAGTATTTT. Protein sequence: CASSLLPQGVTDTQYF.

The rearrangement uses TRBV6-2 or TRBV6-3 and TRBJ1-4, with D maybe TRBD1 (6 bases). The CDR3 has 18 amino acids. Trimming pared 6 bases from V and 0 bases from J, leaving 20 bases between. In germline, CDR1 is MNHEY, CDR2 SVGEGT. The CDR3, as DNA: TGTGCCAGCAGCCCTTCTCCCGGACAGCCTACAACTAATGAAAAACTGTTTTTT. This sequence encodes CASSPSPGQPTTNEKLFF.

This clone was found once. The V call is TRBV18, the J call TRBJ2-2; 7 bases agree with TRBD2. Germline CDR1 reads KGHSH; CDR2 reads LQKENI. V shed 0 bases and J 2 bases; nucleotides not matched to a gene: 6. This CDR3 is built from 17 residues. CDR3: CASSPPYIAGNTGELFF. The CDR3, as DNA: TGTGCCAGCTCACCACCGTATATAGCGGGCAACACCGGGGAGCTGTTTTTT.

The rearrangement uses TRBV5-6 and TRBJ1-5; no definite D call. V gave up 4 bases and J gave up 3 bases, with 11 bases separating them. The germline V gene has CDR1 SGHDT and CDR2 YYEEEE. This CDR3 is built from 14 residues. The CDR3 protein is CASSLGEANQPQHF. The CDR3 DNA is TGTGCCAGCAGCCTCGGGGAGGCCAATCAGCCCCAGCATTTT.

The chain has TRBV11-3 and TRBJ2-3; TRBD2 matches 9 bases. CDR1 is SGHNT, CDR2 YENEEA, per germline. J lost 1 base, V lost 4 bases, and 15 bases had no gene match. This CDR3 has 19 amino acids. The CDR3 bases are TGTGCCAGCAGCTCCCAATCATACGGCGGGAGGGGATGCACAGATACGCAGTATTTT. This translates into CASSSQSYGGRGCTDTQYF.

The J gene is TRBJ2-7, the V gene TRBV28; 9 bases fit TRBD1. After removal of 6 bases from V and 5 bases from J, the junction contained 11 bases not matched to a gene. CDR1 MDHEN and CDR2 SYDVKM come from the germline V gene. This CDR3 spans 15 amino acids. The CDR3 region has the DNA TGTGCCAGCAGCCTACCGGGACAGGGACCACACGAGCAGTACTTC. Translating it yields CASSLPGQGPHEQYF.

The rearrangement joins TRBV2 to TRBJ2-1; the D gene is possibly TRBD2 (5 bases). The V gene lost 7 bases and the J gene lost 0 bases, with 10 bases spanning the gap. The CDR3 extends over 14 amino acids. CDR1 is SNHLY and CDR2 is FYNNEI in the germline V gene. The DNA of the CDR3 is TGTGCCAGCAACCTAGCAAGCTCCTACAATGAGCAGTTCTTC. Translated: CASNLASSYNEQFF. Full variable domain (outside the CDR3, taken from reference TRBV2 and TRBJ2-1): EPEVTQTPSHQVTQMGQEVILRCVPISNHLYFYWYRQILGQKVEFLVSFYNNEISEKSEIFDDQFSVERPDGSNFTLKIRSTKLEDSAMYFCASNLASSYNEQFFGPGTRLTVL.

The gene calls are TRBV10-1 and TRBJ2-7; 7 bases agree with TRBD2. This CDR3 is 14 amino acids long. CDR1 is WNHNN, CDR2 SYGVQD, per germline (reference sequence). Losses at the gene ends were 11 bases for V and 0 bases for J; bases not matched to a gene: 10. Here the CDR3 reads CARSLASSSYEQYF. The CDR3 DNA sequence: TGCGCCCGATCACTAGCGTCAAGCTCCTACGAGCAGTACTTC.

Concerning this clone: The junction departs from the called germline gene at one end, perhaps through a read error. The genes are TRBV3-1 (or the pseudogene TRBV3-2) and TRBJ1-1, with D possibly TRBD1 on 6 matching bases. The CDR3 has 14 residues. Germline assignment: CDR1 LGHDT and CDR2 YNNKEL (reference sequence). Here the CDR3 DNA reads TGTGCCCGCAGCGCCGGGGGGGGGCCTGGTGAAGCTTTCTTT. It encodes CARSAGGGPGEAFF.

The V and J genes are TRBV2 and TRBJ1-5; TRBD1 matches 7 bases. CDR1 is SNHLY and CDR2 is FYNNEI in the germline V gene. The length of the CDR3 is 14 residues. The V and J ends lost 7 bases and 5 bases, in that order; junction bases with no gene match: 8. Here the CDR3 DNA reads TGTGCCAGCACCCGTGAGGGGGCACATCAGCCCCAGCATTTT. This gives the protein CASTREGAHQPQHF.

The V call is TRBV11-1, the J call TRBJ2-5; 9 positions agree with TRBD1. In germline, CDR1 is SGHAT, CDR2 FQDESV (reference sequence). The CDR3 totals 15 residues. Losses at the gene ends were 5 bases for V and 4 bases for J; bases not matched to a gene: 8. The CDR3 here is CASSLSGTGRETQYF. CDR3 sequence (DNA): TGTGCCAGCAGCCTATCAGGGACAGGGAGAGAGACCCAGTACTTC.

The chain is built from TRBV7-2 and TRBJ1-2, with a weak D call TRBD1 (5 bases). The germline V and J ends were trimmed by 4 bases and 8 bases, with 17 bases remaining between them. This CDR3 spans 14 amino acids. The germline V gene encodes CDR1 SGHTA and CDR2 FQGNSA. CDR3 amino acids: CASSSVVDRSGYTF. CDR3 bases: TGTGCCAGCAGCTCAGTAGTAGACAGATCCGGCTACACCTTC. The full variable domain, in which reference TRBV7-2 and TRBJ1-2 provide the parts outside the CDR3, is GAGVSQSPSNKVTEKGKDVELRCDPISGHTALYWYRQSLGQGLEFLIYFQGNSAPDKSGLPSDRFSAERTGGSVSTLTIQRTQQEDSAVYLCASSSVVDRSGYTFGSGTRLTVV.

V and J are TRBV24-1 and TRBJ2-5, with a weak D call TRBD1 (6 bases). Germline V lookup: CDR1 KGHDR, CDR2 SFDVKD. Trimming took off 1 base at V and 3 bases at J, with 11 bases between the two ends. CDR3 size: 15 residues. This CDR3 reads CATSDLTGLEETQYF. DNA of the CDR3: TGTGCCACCAGTGATTTAACAGGGTTGGAAGAGACCCAGTACTTC.

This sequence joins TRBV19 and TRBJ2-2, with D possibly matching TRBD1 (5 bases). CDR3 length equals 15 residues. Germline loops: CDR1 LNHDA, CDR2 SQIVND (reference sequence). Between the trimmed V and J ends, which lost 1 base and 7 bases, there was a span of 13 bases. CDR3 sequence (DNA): TGTGCCAGTAGTATAGGGTCGCAGGGCGGCGGGGAGCTGTTTTTT. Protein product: CASSIGSQGGGELFF.